The 4 T cell receptor beta chains listed next were all sequenced from one sample in a study of T cell changes during pregnancy in multiple sclerosis. Sequencing was performed with immunoSEQ multiplex PCR; in TCRdb, only in-frame clones are kept and a portion is missing. The sample records around 80,000 clones, about 91% being singletons. The input for sequencing was peripheral blood, taken before pregnancy. All receptors come from a female donor with multiple sclerosis, enrolled in a pregnancy study.

The CDR3 DNA reads TGTGCCAGCCCCACTTGGGGGGCGGGGGACACTGAAGCTTTCTTT. This sequence encodes CASPTWGAGDTEAFF. This rearrangement joins TRBV6-1 to TRBJ1-1, with a possible D match to TRBD1 (6 bases). Trimming left V 8 bases short and J 3 bases short, with 19 bases between. Germline CDR1 MNHNS, CDR2 SASEGT. The CDR3 loop spans 15 amino acids.

This clone has only one observation. The rearrangement links TRBV5-4 to TRBJ2-5; 9 nucleotides align to TRBD2. The CDR3 spans 14 residues. CDR1 and CDR2 from the germline V gene are SGHNT and YYREEE (reference sequence). Unmatched junction bases numbered 1, after V lost 4 bases and J lost 0 bases. The CDR3 loop reads CASSLAGYQETQYF. The CDR3 DNA reads TGTGCCAGCAGCCTAGCGGGGTACCAAGAGACCCAGTACTTC.

The chain joins TRBV29-1 to TRBJ1-2, with 7 bases that match TRBD1. The V and J ends lost 4 bases and 1 base, in that order; junction bases with no gene match: 12. The CDR3 has 16 amino acids. Germline V gene sequence: CDR1 SQVTM, CDR2 ANQGSEA. CDR3: CSVVGGQATLNYGYTF. The CDR3 DNA reads TGCAGCGTTGTAGGAGGACAGGCTACCCTTAACTATGGCTACACCTTC.

The chain carries TRBV9 and TRBJ2-5; D not certain. The V end lost 4 bases, the J end lost 5 bases, and 12 bases lay between the germline ends. Germline assignment: CDR1 SGDLS and CDR2 YYNGEE. This CDR3 comprises 13 residues. CDR3 region: CASSPSPRETQYF. The CDR3 bases are TGTGCCAGCAGCCCCTCTCCCCGGGAGACCCAGTACTTC.